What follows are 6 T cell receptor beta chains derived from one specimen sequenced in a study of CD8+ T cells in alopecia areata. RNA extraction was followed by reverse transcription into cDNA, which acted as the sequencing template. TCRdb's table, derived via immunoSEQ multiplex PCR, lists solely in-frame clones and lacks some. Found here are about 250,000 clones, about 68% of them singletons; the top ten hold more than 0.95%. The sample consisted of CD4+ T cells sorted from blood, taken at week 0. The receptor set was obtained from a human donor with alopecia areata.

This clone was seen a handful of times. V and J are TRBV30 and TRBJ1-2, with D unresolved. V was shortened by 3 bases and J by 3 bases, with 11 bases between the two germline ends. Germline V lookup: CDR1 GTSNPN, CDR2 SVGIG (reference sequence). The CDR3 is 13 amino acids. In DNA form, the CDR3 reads TGTGCCTGGAGGGGCAGGACCGACTATGGCTACACCTTC. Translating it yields CAWRGRTDYGYTF.

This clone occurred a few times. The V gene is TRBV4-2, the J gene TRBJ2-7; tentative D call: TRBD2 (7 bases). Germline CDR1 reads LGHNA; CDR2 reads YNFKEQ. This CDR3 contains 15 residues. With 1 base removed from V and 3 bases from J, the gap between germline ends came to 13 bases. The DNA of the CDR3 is TGTGCCAGCAGCCAAGCGAGGGGGGGTGGCTACGAGCAGTACTTC. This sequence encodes CASSQARGGGYEQYF.

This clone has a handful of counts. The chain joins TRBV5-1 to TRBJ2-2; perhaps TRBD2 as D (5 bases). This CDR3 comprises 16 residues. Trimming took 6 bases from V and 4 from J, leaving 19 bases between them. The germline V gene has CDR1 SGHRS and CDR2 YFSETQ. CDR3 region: CASTHAGGLGTGELFF. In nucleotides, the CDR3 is TGCGCCAGCACCCACGCAGGCGGGTTGGGCACCGGGGAGCTGTTTTTT.

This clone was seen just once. CDR3 amino acids: CASSWDRMGEKLFF. The CDR3, as DNA: TGCGCCAGCAGCTGGGACAGGATGGGTGAAAAACTGTTTTTT. The genes are TRBV5-1 and TRBJ1-4; the match to TRBD1 covers 8 bases. In germline, CDR1 is SGHRS, CDR2 YFSETQ. With V trimmed by 3 bases and J by 7 bases, 5 bases remained unmatched. The CDR3 is 14 amino acids.

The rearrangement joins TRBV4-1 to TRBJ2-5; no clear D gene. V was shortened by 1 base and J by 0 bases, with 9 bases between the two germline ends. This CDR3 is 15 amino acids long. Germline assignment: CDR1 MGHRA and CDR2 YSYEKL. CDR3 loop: CASSQVDTYQETQYF. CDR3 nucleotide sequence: TGCGCCAGCAGCCAAGTCGACACGTACCAAGAGACCCAGTACTTC.

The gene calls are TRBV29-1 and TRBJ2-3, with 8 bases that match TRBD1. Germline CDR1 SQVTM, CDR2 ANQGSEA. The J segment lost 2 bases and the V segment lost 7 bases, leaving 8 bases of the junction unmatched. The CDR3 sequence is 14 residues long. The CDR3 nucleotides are TGCAGCGCCATTACAGGGGGGCCCACAGATACGCAGTATTTT. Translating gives CSAITGGPTDTQYF.